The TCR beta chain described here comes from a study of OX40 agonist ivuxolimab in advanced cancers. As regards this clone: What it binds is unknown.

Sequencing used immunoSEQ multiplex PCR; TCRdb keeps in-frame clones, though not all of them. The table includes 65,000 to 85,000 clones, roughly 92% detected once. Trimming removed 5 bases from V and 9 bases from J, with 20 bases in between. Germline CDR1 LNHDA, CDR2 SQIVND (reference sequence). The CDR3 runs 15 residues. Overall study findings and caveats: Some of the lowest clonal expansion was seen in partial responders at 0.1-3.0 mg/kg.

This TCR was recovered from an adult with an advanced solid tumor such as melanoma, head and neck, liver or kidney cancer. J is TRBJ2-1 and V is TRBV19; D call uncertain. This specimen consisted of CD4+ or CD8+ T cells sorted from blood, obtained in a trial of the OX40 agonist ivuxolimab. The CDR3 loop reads CASSPQGLRSSEQFF. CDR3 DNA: TGTGCCAGTAGTCCCCAAGGTCTCCGCTCAAGTGAGCAGTTCTTC.